This TCR beta chain was identified during a study of T-cell reconstitution after alpha-beta-depleted transplantation in children. This clonotype has just a few counts. V lost 1 base and J lost 8, with 14 bases in between. The CDR3 has 14 residues. Germline V gene sequence: CDR1 SGHTA, CDR2 FQGNSA. The library targeted TCRbeta and was prepared with unique molecular identifiers. TCRdb called the PCR reads again in MiXCR, with one record for every CDR3 protein. Of 75,000 to 90,000 distinct CDR3 sequences detected, less than 15% appear once; the ten largest clones hold about 25%. The clonotype was recovered from a male patient between 2 and 9 years old who had a stem cell transplant for acute lymphoblastic leukemia, so the T cells may come from the graft donor. The chain recombines TRBV7-2 with TRBJ1-2, with a possible D match to TRBD1 (5 bases). The sequences come from PBMCs, mostly from graft donor cells, collected 180 days after TCRalphabeta/CD19-depleted stem cell transplant. DNA of the CDR3: TGTGCCAGCAGCTTAGTCCCAGGGCTCGACGGCTACACCTTC. This translates into CASSLVPGLDGYTF.